The sequence of this TCR beta chain was determined in a study of blood T cell repertoires in COVID-19. Study context: Samples of COVID-19 (acute and convalescent) were obtained from the United States, Italy and Spain. From T cells, B-cell-depleted T cells, or PBMCs came the material, which was cDNA or gDNA.

Germline CDR1 is LNHNV and CDR2 is YYDKDF (reference sequence). The trim removed 0 bases at V and 2 bases at J, leaving 7 bases unmatched. This CDR3 spans 17 amino acids. Per the authors' pipeline: By means of reference gene primer amplification, nucleated cell counts were estimated. Produced via immunoSEQ multiplex PCR; TCRdb's table is partial and in-frame only. V, J and clone size derive from that table, while D and trimming were established from the DNA sequence. The table shows some 140,000 clones, with approximately 80% occurring only once. This chain uses TRBV15 with TRBJ1-5, with 7 bases fitting TRBD1. The clonotype was recovered from a woman aged 55-69 years with acute or convalescent COVID-19. The specimen was peripheral blood. The CDR3 sequence is CATSRDRVGTGNQPQHF. Written as DNA, the CDR3 is TGTGCCACCAGCAGAGATCGTGTGGGGACAGGCAATCAGCCCCAGCATTTT.